The entry that follows covers one TCR beta chain sequence. This clonotype has a count of ten or more. Its target antigen remains unknown. No quality values exist for individual bases; no much larger clone is one base distant. The germline V end is reduced by 6 bases and the J end by 7 bases; junction bases left unmatched: 8. From its cysteine to its phenylalanine, the CDR3 spans 15 amino acids. Only the CDR3 part of the read is kept: 45 bases, read in frame from the first base. The germline V gene gives CDR1 as SGHTA and CDR2 as FQGNSA. In light of the paper, this sample's time point label describes: approximately 47 days after influenza vaccine administration. This sample is part of a study of response to subunit inactivated influenza vaccine (dated by TCRdb to 2017 to 2018). About the full investigation: Deep quantitative profiling of the T cell receptor repertoire was used in the study to follow responses to a trivalent subunit inactivated influenza vaccine. Here is what the overall study found, with its caveats: According to the authors, only a limited number of new T cells may be recruited by each seasonal influenza vaccination.

The library was built by means of RT-PCR. The run used an Illumina HiSeq 2500. The public reads were reanalyzed by TCRdb: fastp trimming at Q25, MiXCR alignment, in-frame beta chains only. Entries are consolidated by CDR3 protein sequence, retaining the most common genes and DNA. The sample has some 500,000 distinct CDR3 sequences on record, over 10% of them singletons. The top ten clones comprise about an eighth of the sample. The sequenced sample was PBMCs from blood, obtained roughly 46 days after vaccination. Rearrangement joined TRBV7-2 to TRBJ2-2, with 10 middle bases fitting TRBD2. The receptor was derived from a man aged 50-59 years who received an inactivated influenza vaccine. Donor details come from another sample of the same person, matched by shared clones. The DNA sequence follows: TGTGCCAGCAGGACCCTAGCGGGAGTGGTCGGGGAGCTGTTTTTT. This sequence encodes CASRTLAGVVGELFF.